The 30 T cell receptor beta chains below all came from one sample that was sequenced in a study of T-cell memory formation after mild COVID-19. TCRdb used MiXCR to reprocess the 5' RACE reads, holding one entry per CDR3 protein. The sample lists roughly 200,000 distinct CDR3 sequences, over 9% occurring once. Sequenced material: PBMCs or a T cell subset sorted from them (not recorded which). Receptors originate from a young man who had mild COVID-19 (a few samples of this study predate the infection). Cell type and time point are not known.

This clonotype was counted ten times or more. This chain links TRBV30 with TRBJ2-7; D gene unclear. This CDR3 contains 12 residues. Trimming left V 4 bases short and J 2 bases short, with 9 bases between. Looked up from germline, CDR1 is GTSNPN and CDR2 is SVGIG (reference sequence). CDR3 nucleotides: TGTGCCTGGACCACCGAGGCCTACGAGCAGTACTTC. It codes for CAWTTEAYEQYF.

This clonotype was recorded at least ten times. J is TRBJ2-5 and V is TRBV5-1, with 7 bases that match TRBD1. The germline CDR1 and CDR2 sequences are SGHRS and YFSETQ. CDR3 size: 14 residues. The ends lost 4 bases at V and 4 bases at J; junction bases unmatched: 7. CDR3 sequence (DNA): TGCGCCAGCAGCGGGGGACAGCCATTAGAGACCCAGTACTTC. Protein sequence: CASSGGQPLETQYF.

This clonotype was seen many times. V gene TRBV3-1 combines with J gene TRBJ2-5; D remains ambiguous. Trimming took off 4 bases at V and 0 bases at J, with 6 bases between the two ends. CDR3 size: 13 residues. Looked up from germline, CDR1 is LGHDT and CDR2 is YNNKEL (reference sequence). CDR3 DNA sequence: TGTGCCAGCAGCCGGTCCGACCAAGAGACCCAGTACTTC. Translating gives CASSRSDQETQYF.

This chain links TRBV2 with TRBJ1-1; D may be TRBD1 (6 bases). The CDR3 is 13 residues long. The germline V gene encodes CDR1 SNHLY and CDR2 FYNNEI. Trimming took 6 bases from V and 1 from J, leaving 9 bases between them. The CDR3 sequence is CASRTQGNTEAFF. CDR3 coding DNA: TGTGCCAGCAGGACACAGGGGAACACTGAAGCTTTCTTT.

In this sample, this clonotype turned up a few times. The chain joins TRBV29-1 to TRBJ2-5; 10 nucleotides line up with TRBD2. Germline CDR1 reads SQVTM; CDR2 reads ANQGSEA. After removal of 4 bases from V and 5 bases from J, the junction contained 10 bases not matched to a gene. The CDR3 has 15 residues. The CDR3 loop is CSVVQSGGAGETQYF. The DNA of the CDR3 is TGCAGCGTTGTTCAGAGCGGGGGGGCCGGTGAGACCCAGTACTTC.

This clonotype was seen a handful of times. The rearrangement joins TRBV12-3 or TRBV12-4 to TRBJ2-7, with a weak D call TRBD2 (6 bases). The CDR3 totals 14 residues. V lost 4 bases to trimming and J lost 0 bases, with 10 bases between them. DNA of the CDR3: TGTGCCAGCAGTTCCCCTAGCGACTCCTACGAGCAGTACTTC. This codes for CASSSPSDSYEQYF.

The V and J genes are TRBV2 and TRBJ2-7; the match to TRBD2 covers 12 bases. This CDR3 is 14 amino acids long. Per the germline V gene, CDR1 is SNHLY and CDR2 is FYNNEI. After removal of 9 bases from V and 6 bases from J, the junction contained 9 bases not matched to a gene. This CDR3 is CASTPSGGATEQYV. For the CDR3, the DNA is TGTGCCAGTACTCCTAGCGGGGGGGCAACCGAGCAGTACGTC.

This clonotype was counted ten times or more. The V and J genes are TRBV7-9 and TRBJ2-7; a possible D gene is TRBD2 (5 bases). This CDR3 has 14 amino acids. CDR1 SEHNR and CDR2 FQNEAQ come from the germline V gene (reference sequence). V lost 7 bases, J lost 3 bases, and 16 bases lay in between. The CDR3 nucleotides are TGTGCCAGCACCCCCGGGGTTGGGAACTACGAGCAGTACGTC. Amino acids: CASTPGVGNYEQYV.

The chain joins TRBV12-3 or TRBV12-4 to TRBJ1-5, with D uncertain. The length of the CDR3 is 11 residues. Deletions cut 1 base from V and 11 bases from J, with 6 bases between. As DNA, the CDR3 is TGTGCCAGCAGTTTAGGGCGAGCCCAGCATTTT. It yields the protein CASSLGRAQHF.

This chain joins TRBV6-5 and TRBJ1-4; D uncertain. Germline CDR1 is MNHEY and CDR2 is SVGAGI. V lost 0 bases, J lost 8 bases, and 13 bases lay in between. The CDR3 is 15 residues long. The CDR3 region is CASSYSKRAWEKLFF. CDR3 bases: TGTGCCAGCAGTTACTCGAAGCGGGCTTGGGAAAAACTGTTTTTT.

This clonotype appeared a few times. The V call is TRBV5-1, the J call TRBJ1-1; D possibly corresponds to TRBD1 (6 bases). Germline V gene data show CDR1 as SGHRS and CDR2 as YFSETQ. This CDR3 is 15 amino acids long. Between the trimmed V and J ends, which lost 5 bases and 0 bases, there was a span of 14 bases. The CDR3 bases are TGCGCCAGCAGTAGAAGAGGGACATTGAACACTGAAGCTTTCTTT. Translation: CASSRRGTLNTEAFF.

This clonotype was counted many times. The chain employs TRBV29-1 and TRBJ1-1; D gene uncertain. Germline V CDR1 and CDR2: SQVTM, ANQGSEA. The CDR3 loop spans 12 amino acids. Between the trimmed V and J ends, which lost 5 bases and 5 bases, there was a span of 12 bases. DNA of the CDR3: TGCAGCGTTCGTGTTATTGTAACTGAAGCTTTCTTT. This sequence encodes CSVRVIVTEAFF.

This clonotype was seen only a few times. The chain carries TRBV9 and TRBJ2-5; 9 nucleotides align to TRBD2. Trimming cost V 0 bases and J 5 bases; bases outside gene matches: 8. Germline loops: CDR1 SGDLS, CDR2 YYNGEE. This CDR3 region has 16 residues. The CDR3 sequence: CASSVAGLAGEETQYF. CDR3 sequence (DNA): TGTGCCAGCAGCGTAGCTGGATTAGCGGGGGAGGAGACCCAGTACTTC.

This clonotype was counted at least ten times. V and J are TRBV12-3 or TRBV12-4 and TRBJ2-4, with 9 bases aligning to TRBD1. This CDR3 has 14 amino acids. V dropped 3 bases and J dropped 8; count of bases not matched to a gene: 5. The CDR3 reads CASSFLRQGDIQYF. CDR3 coding DNA: TGTGCCAGCAGTTTTTTAAGACAGGGGGACATTCAGTACTTC.

The chain is built from TRBV28 and TRBJ1-1; D is unresolved. This CDR3 is built from 15 residues. Germline-derived CDR1 and CDR2 are MDHEN and SYDVKM. V gave up 3 bases and J gave up 5 bases, with 16 bases separating them. The CDR3 is CASSLNSGRRTEAFF. CDR3 coding DNA: TGTGCCAGCAGTTTGAACAGTGGCCGGAGGACTGAAGCTTTCTTT. Full variable domain (remainder filled in from reference TRBV28 and TRBJ1-1): DVKVTQSSRYLVKRTGEKVFLECVQDMDHENMFWYRQDPGLGLRLIYFSYDVKMKEKGDIPEGYSVSREKKERFSLILESASTNQTSMYLCASSLNSGRRTEAFFGQGTRLTVV.

The chain recombines TRBV28 with TRBJ2-7; 8 bases map to TRBD2. V shed 5 bases and J 3 bases; nucleotides not matched to a gene: 6. Germline CDR1 is MDHEN and CDR2 is SYDVKM. The CDR3 spans 14 residues. In nucleotides, the CDR3 is TGTGCCAGCAGTCAGCCGGGAGGGGGCTACGAGCAGTACGTC. Protein: CASSQPGGGYEQYV.

A few counts support this clonotype. V gene TRBV6-5 combines with J gene TRBJ1-1; no clear D. Trimming took off 2 bases at V and 5 bases at J, with 6 bases between the two ends. The germline CDR1 and CDR2 sequences are MNHEY and SVGAGI. CDR3 length: 12 residues. In DNA, the CDR3 is TGTGCCAGCAGTTACCCAGATACTGAAGCTTTCTTT. This translates into CASSYPDTEAFF.

This clonotype turned up a few times. V usage is TRBV3-1 and J usage is TRBJ2-1; 7 bases match TRBD2. J was trimmed by 10 bases and V by 1 base; bases with no gene match: 10. Germline assignment: CDR1 LGHDT and CDR2 YNNKEL (reference sequence). This CDR3 is built from 15 residues. The CDR3 nucleotides read TGTGCCAGCAGCCAAGTAACGGGGAGGGAGAACGAGCAGTTCTTC. It translates to CASSQVTGRENEQFF.

This chain links TRBV5-1 with TRBJ2-3; a weak D match, TRBD1 (7 bases). Between the trimmed V and J ends, which lost 3 bases and 3 bases, there was a span of 11 bases. This CDR3 has 14 amino acids. Germline CDR1 SGHRS, CDR2 YFSETQ. Written as DNA, the CDR3 is TGCGCCAGCAGCTGGGACAGCGGGACAGATACGCAGTATTTT. The encoded protein is CASSWDSGTDTQYF. The full variable domain, its missing parts supplied by reference TRBV5-1 and TRBJ2-3, is KAGVTQTPRYLIKTRGQQVTLSCSPISGHRSVSWYQQTPGQGLQFLFEYFSETQRNKGNFPGRFSGRQFSNSRSEMNVSTLELGDSALYLCASSWDSGTDTQYFGPGTRLTVL.

This clonotype appeared many times. The chain carries TRBV3-1 and TRBJ2-2, with D unclear. The CDR3 has 14 amino acids. V shed 4 bases and J shed 4 bases, with 10 bases lying between them. Per the germline V gene, CDR1 is LGHDT and CDR2 is YNNKEL (reference sequence). CDR3 region: CASSLAHSTGELFF. The CDR3 DNA sequence: TGTGCCAGCAGCCTAGCACACAGCACCGGGGAGCTGTTTTTT.

At least ten counts were recorded for this clonotype. V is TRBV11-2 and J is TRBJ2-3; no reliable D call. The germline gives CDR1 SGHAT, CDR2 FQNNGV. V dropped 2 bases and J dropped 6 bases, with 9 bases sitting between them. The CDR3 totals 13 residues. The CDR3 protein is CASSLRESDTQYF. CDR3 sequence (DNA): TGTGCCAGCAGCTTAAGAGAGTCGGATACGCAGTATTTT.

This clonotype has more than one count but fewer than ten. The gene calls are TRBV5-1 and TRBJ1-6; D is uncertain. With 5 bases removed from V and 0 bases from J, the gap between germline ends came to 6 bases. Germline V gene lookup returns CDR1 SGHRS and CDR2 YFSETQ. The CDR3 is 14 residues long. Here the CDR3 DNA reads TGCGCCAGCAGGCGGGACTCCTATAATTCACCCCTCCACTTT. As protein: CASRRDSYNSPLHF.

The J gene is TRBJ1-2, the V gene TRBV19; D perhaps matches TRBD1 (5 bases). CDR3 length equals 13 residues. Germline V gene data show CDR1 as LNHDA and CDR2 as SQIVND (reference sequence). The V end lost 7 bases, the J end lost 4 bases, and 13 bases lay between the germline ends. In nucleotides, the CDR3 is TGTGCCAGTACTAGGACAACGAGCTATGGCTACACCTTC. Translation gives CASTRTTSYGYTF.

This clonotype was found many times. The rearrangement joins TRBV7-2 to TRBJ1-2, with 9 positions matching TRBD1. V was pared by 2 bases and J by 7 bases, with 8 bases of the junction left unmatched. Per germline, CDR1 SGHTA and CDR2 FQGNSA. The CDR3 is 15 residues long. The chain's CDR3 is CASSLTTGGAIGYTF. In DNA, the CDR3 is TGTGCCAGCAGCTTAACAACAGGGGGCGCCATTGGCTACACCTTC.

This clonotype was picked up a small number of times. The chain employs TRBV7-9 and TRBJ1-1; no clear D gene. Germline assignment: CDR1 SEHNR and CDR2 FQNEAQ (reference sequence). This CDR3 has 15 amino acids. The ends were cut back, 1 base at V and 1 base at J, with 10 bases in the middle. CDR3 nucleotides: TGTGCCAGCAGCTTAGGTTCCCACAAGAACACTGAAGCTTTCTTT. Translated, it gives CASSLGSHKNTEAFF.

This clonotype occurred a few times. The chain recombines TRBV12-3 or TRBV12-4 with TRBJ1-1; D possibly corresponds to TRBD1 (5 bases). V shed 6 bases and J shed 1 base, with 12 bases lying between them. The CDR3 extends over 14 amino acids. CDR3 region: CASRPPDRNTEAFF. Here the CDR3 DNA reads TGTGCCAGCAGACCCCCCGACAGGAACACTGAAGCTTTCTTT.

This clonotype appeared a few times. The V and J genes are TRBV15 and TRBJ1-1; D is unresolved. The germline gives CDR1 LNHNV, CDR2 YYDKDF (reference sequence). V lost 1 base, J lost 7 bases, and 19 bases lay in between. This CDR3 region has 16 residues. The CDR3 spells CATSRALGRTILEAFF. The CDR3 nucleotides read TGTGCCACCAGCAGAGCTCTCGGCAGAACCATTCTTGAAGCTTTCTTT.

This clonotype was picked up a small number of times. CDR3 DNA: TGTGCCAGCAGCGTAGGGGGGCCACAGGGGGCCATCAATGAGCAGTTCTTC. Translating gives CASSVGGPQGAINEQFF. The chain is built from TRBV9 and TRBJ2-1; 9 bases map to TRBD1. J was trimmed by 6 bases and V by 0 bases; bases with no gene match: 10. The germline gives CDR1 SGDLS, CDR2 YYNGEE. This CDR3 spans 17 amino acids.

The sample holds a few counts of this clonotype. This chain uses TRBV20-1 with TRBJ2-7; D call uncertain. Germline V gives CDR1 DFQATT, CDR2 SNEGSKA (reference sequence). Trimming removed 3 bases at V and 7 bases at J, with 19 bases between. This CDR3 has 14 residues. CDR3 bases: TGCAGTGCTAGTAGGACCCAGACGACCGGGGAGCAGTACTTC. Its protein is CSASRTQTTGEQYF.

V gene TRBV6-1 combines with J gene TRBJ2-5, with 9 nucleotides matching TRBD2. V dropped 1 base and J dropped 6; count of bases not matched to a gene: 9. Germline values: CDR1 MNHNS, CDR2 SASEGT. This CDR3 comprises 16 residues. In DNA, the CDR3 is TGTGCCAGCAGTGAAGTGCCGGGACTAGCCAGTAAGACCCAGTACTTC. Amino acid sequence: CASSEVPGLASKTQYF.